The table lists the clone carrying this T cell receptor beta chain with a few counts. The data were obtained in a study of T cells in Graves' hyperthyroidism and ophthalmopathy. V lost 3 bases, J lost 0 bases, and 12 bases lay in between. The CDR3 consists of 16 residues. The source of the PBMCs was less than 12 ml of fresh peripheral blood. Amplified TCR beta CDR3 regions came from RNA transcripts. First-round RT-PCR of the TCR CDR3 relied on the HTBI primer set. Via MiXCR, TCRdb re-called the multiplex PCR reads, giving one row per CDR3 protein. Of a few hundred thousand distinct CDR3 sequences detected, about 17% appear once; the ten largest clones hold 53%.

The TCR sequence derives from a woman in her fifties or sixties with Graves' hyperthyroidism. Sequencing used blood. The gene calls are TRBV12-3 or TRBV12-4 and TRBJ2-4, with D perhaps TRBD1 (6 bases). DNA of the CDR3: TGTGCCAGCAGTTTCTTGGGGGCCCTAGCCAAAAACATTCAGTACTTC. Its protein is CASSFLGALAKNIQYF.